This entry lists 32 T cell receptor beta chains sequenced from one sample in a study of early T cells in non-severe SARS-CoV-2 infection. In TCRdb, the 5' RACE reads were re-called with MiXCR into one record per CDR3 protein. The sample lists about 52,000 distinct CDR3 sequences; 11% were seen once. The sample comprised whole blood. These receptors came from an adult who was a healthcare worker with PCR-confirmed SARS-CoV-2 infection or an uninfected control (not recorded which).

Comment on this clonotype: This clone may be a read error of a much larger clone one base away. This chain links TRBV28 with TRBJ1-1, with unresolved D. Germline CDR1 MDHEN, CDR2 SYDVKM. This CDR3 is 14 amino acids long. Here the CDR3 DNA reads TGTGCCAGCAGTTCCCTCCGGGAGAACACTGAAGCTCTCTTT. It encodes CASSSLRENTEALF.

This clonotype has ten or more counts. This rearrangement joins TRBV29-1 to TRBJ2-1; 13 nucleotides line up with TRBD2. The CDR3 is made up of 14 amino acids. Unmatched junction bases numbered 5, after V lost 6 bases and J lost 6 bases. CDR1 and CDR2 (germline): SQVTM, ANQGSEA. CDR3 bases: TGCAGCGTCCTAACTAGCGGGAGGGCCAATGAGCAGTTCTTC. Protein sequence: CSVLTSGRANEQFF.

The chain employs TRBV4-3 and TRBJ2-1; a weak D match, TRBD2 (5 bases). With 0 bases removed from V and 9 bases from J, the gap between germline ends came to 9 bases. The CDR3 sequence is 13 residues long. The germline gives CDR1 LGHNA, CDR2 YSLEER. CDR3 protein: CASSQDLEGEQFF. The CDR3 region has the DNA TGCGCCAGCAGCCAAGATCTCGAGGGTGAGCAGTTCTTC.

This clonotype was seen only a few times. The chain combines TRBV29-1 with TRBJ2-1, with D possibly being TRBD1 (5 bases). V gave up 5 bases and J gave up 10 bases, with 12 bases separating them. CDR1 SQVTM and CDR2 ANQGSEA come from the germline V gene. This CDR3 contains 11 residues. CDR3 bases: TGCAGCGTTCAACCCAAGGGGGAGCAGTTCTTC. Encoded protein: CSVQPKGEQFF.

The chain is built from TRBV20-1 and TRBJ2-1; D remains unclear. Germline CDR1 DFQATT, CDR2 SNEGSKA (reference sequence). Trimming removed 5 bases at V and 9 bases at J, with 8 bases between. The CDR3 has 10 amino acids. CDR3 in amino acids: CSALDTEQFF. The CDR3 coding sequence is TGCAGTGCTCTCGACACTGAGCAGTTCTTC.

This clonotype was picked up many times. CDR3 amino acids: CASSLRAGYEQYF. In DNA, the CDR3 is TGCGCCAGCAGCTTGCGGGCAGGGTACGAGCAGTACTTC. The chain is built from TRBV5-1 and TRBJ2-7, with D tentatively TRBD1 (5 bases). From germline, CDR1 is SGHRS and CDR2 YFSETQ. This CDR3 is 13 amino acids long. The V gene lost 1 base and the J gene lost 4 bases, with 9 bases spanning the gap.

This clonotype has a count of ten or more. The chain recombines TRBV4-3 with TRBJ2-3; D possibly corresponds to TRBD2 (6 bases). CDR3 length: 15 residues. The germline CDR1 and CDR2 sequences are LGHNA and YSLEER. Trimming took 0 bases from V and 10 from J, leaving 17 bases between them. This CDR3 reads CASSQDRGNRRSQYF. CDR3 nucleotide sequence: TGCGCCAGCAGCCAAGATCGGGGGAACAGGCGCTCGCAGTATTTT.

This clonotype occurred many times. The gene calls are TRBV24-1 and TRBJ2-1; 9 positions agree with TRBD2. Germline CDR1 is KGHDR and CDR2 is SFDVKD. V shed 8 bases and J 1 base; nucleotides not matched to a gene: 11. CDR3 length: 17 amino acids. The CDR3 nucleotides read TGTGCCACCATCTGCGGGAGGGCCCCCAGGTCCTACAATGAGCAGTTCTTC. It translates to CATICGRAPRSYNEQFF.

Many counts were recorded for this clonotype. The chain carries TRBV20-1 and TRBJ1-5, with D unresolved. The CDR3 length is 13 residues. Trimming shortened V by 3 bases and J by 3 bases, and 9 bases separated the two germline ends. CDR1 DFQATT and CDR2 SNEGSKA come from the germline V gene (reference sequence). The CDR3 protein is CSARARSNQPQHF. CDR3 DNA sequence: TGCAGTGCTAGGGCCAGGTCCAATCAGCCCCAGCATTTT.

This clonotype was seen at least ten times. V is TRBV6-2 or TRBV6-3 and J is TRBJ2-1; TRBD2 matches 11 bases. V gave up 4 bases and J gave up 9 bases; unmatched junction bases: 11. The CDR3 is made up of 16 amino acids. Per germline, CDR1 MNHEY and CDR2 SVGEGT. CDR3 sequence (DNA): TGTGCCAGCAGTTTCTCGGGACTAGCGGCGTGGGGTGAGCAGTTCTTC. Its translation is CASSFSGLAAWGEQFF.

This clonotype was picked up many times. This sequence joins TRBV4-1 and TRBJ1-4, with D maybe TRBD1 (5 bases). Germline V lookup: CDR1 MGHRA, CDR2 YSYEKL. Trimming left V 0 bases short and J 5 bases short, with 22 bases between. The CDR3 has 19 residues. The CDR3 nucleotides are TGCGCCAGCAGCCAAGATAGAGAGTCCGGGACGGGCGGGAATGAAAAACTGTTTTTT. The encoded protein is CASSQDRESGTGGNEKLFF.

This clonotype came up many times. The V and J genes are TRBV7-2 and TRBJ2-7; TRBD2 matches at 7 bases. The V and J ends lost 3 bases and 4 bases, in that order; junction bases with no gene match: 3. Germline V gene data show CDR1 as SGHTA and CDR2 as FQGNSA. The CDR3 loop spans 13 amino acids. CDR3 DNA sequence: TGTGCCAGCAGCTTGGGAGGGGAGTACGAGCAGTACTTC. Its translation is CASSLGGEYEQYF.

This clonotype has a handful of counts. This chain links TRBV27 with TRBJ2-5, with no clear D. Germline V gene data show CDR1 as MNHEY and CDR2 as SMNVEV (reference sequence). The CDR3 spans 13 residues. The V and J ends lost 5 bases and 1 base respectively, with 8 bases between them. CDR3 sequence (DNA): TGTGCCAGCAGTCCCATAAGCCAAGAGACCCAGTACTTC. Its protein product is CASSPISQETQYF.

The chain carries TRBV5-5 and TRBJ2-2; D remains ambiguous. The V end lost 2 bases, the J end lost 7 bases, and 6 bases lay between the germline ends. The CDR3 contains 12 residues. The V gene's germline CDR1 is SGHKS and CDR2 YYEKEE (reference sequence). CDR3 sequence: CASSLIGGELFF. CDR3 DNA sequence: TGTGCCAGCAGCTTAATCGGCGGGGAGCTGTTTTTT.

This clonotype has a handful of counts. The V gene is TRBV5-5, the J gene TRBJ1-4; no reliable D call. The CDR3 is 15 amino acids. Per germline, CDR1 SGHKS and CDR2 YYEKEE (reference sequence). Trimming removed 2 bases from V and 8 bases from J, with 16 bases in between. DNA for the CDR3: TGTGCCAGCAGCTTTGAAGGAGATCCGAGAGAAAAACTGTTTTTT. This translates into CASSFEGDPREKLFF.

There are many counts of this clonotype. The chain employs TRBV6-5 and TRBJ2-7; D call uncertain. CDR3 length: 15 amino acids. Germline CDR1 is MNHEY and CDR2 is SVGAGI. The ends were cut back, 5 bases at V and 2 bases at J, with 16 bases in the middle. The CDR3 DNA follows: TGTGCCAGCAGTATTGGACGAGGAAGCCCCTACGAGCAGTACTTC. The encoded protein is CASSIGRGSPYEQYF.

This clonotype has a count of ten or more. V usage is TRBV11-2 and J usage is TRBJ2-5; 9 bases are shared with TRBD1. This CDR3 comprises 16 residues. The J segment lost 5 bases and the V segment lost 4 bases, leaving 11 bases of the junction unmatched. Germline lookup yields CDR1 SGHAT and CDR2 FQNNGV. The CDR3 DNA sequence: TGTGCCAGCAGCTCAAGCCTCCAGGACAGGGGTGAGACCCAGTACTTC. Translating it yields CASSSSLQDRGETQYF. The full variable domain, with the rest looked up from reference TRBV11-2 and TRBJ2-5, is EAGVAQSPRYKIIEKRQSVAFWCNPISGHATLYWYQQILGQGPKLLIQFQNNGVVDDSQLPKDRFSAERLKGVDSTLKIQPAKLEDSAVYLCASSSSLQDRGETQYFGPGTRLLVL.

This clonotype has at least ten counts. The chain combines TRBV7-2 with TRBJ2-7; a weak D match, TRBD2 (6 bases). Trimming removed 7 bases from V and 3 bases from J, with 19 bases in between. The CDR3 has 15 residues. Germline CDR1 is SGHTA and CDR2 is FQGNSA. The CDR3 nucleotides read TGTGCCAGCACCCTAGCCTTAGCGGCAAACTACGAGCAGTACTTC. Translation gives CASTLALAANYEQYF.

The V call is TRBV28, the J call TRBJ2-1; unclear D gene. V dropped 3 bases and J dropped 10 bases, with 4 bases sitting between them. Germline CDR1 and CDR2: MDHEN and SYDVKM. This CDR3 has 10 residues. This CDR3 is CASSFREQFF. The CDR3 DNA sequence: TGTGCCAGCAGTTTTAGAGAGCAGTTCTTC.

This clonotype was recorded many times. The chain links TRBV9 to TRBJ2-5; D may be TRBD2 (6 bases). This CDR3 region has 17 residues. CDR1 is SGDLS, CDR2 YYNGEE, per germline. Deletions cut 4 bases from V and 2 bases from J, with 21 bases between. DNA for the CDR3: TGTGCCAGCAGCCCCTGGAGGGGAATGATCGGGCAAGAGACCCAGTACTTC. This sequence encodes CASSPWRGMIGQETQYF.

This clonotype was counted a few times. This chain uses TRBV4-3 with TRBJ1-6, with D maybe TRBD1 (5 bases). This CDR3 comprises 19 residues. The germline V and J ends were trimmed by 0 bases and 10 bases, with 25 bases remaining between them. Looked up from germline, CDR1 is LGHNA and CDR2 is YSLEER. This chain's CDR3 is CASSQEYPVWGSRASPLHF. CDR3 bases: TGCGCCAGCAGCCAAGAATATCCGGTATGGGGGAGCCGAGCGTCACCCCTCCACTTT.

V and J are TRBV20-1 and TRBJ1-1, with D perhaps TRBD1 (6 bases). Germline values: CDR1 DFQATT, CDR2 SNEGSKA (reference sequence). The CDR3 has 14 residues. The V end lost 3 bases, the J end lost 5 bases, and 16 bases lay between the germline ends. The CDR3 coding sequence is TGCAGTGCTAGTTTGCCAGGGGTGAGGACTGAAGCTTTCTTT. It encodes CSASLPGVRTEAFF.

The chain links TRBV9 to TRBJ2-2; D is uncertain. Germline CDR1 reads SGDLS; CDR2 reads YYNGEE. CDR3 length equals 13 residues. V was cut by 3 bases and J by 6 bases, with 9 bases left in between. The CDR3 region is CASSGRIAGELFF. The CDR3 DNA sequence: TGTGCCAGCAGCGGACGGATCGCCGGGGAGCTGTTTTTT. The entire variable domain, with the rest obtained from reference TRBV9 and TRBJ2-2, is as follows: DSGVTQTPKHLITATGQRVTLRCSPRSGDLSVYWYQQSLDQGLQFLIQYYNGEERAKGNILERFSAQQFPDLHSELNLSSLELGDSALYFCASSGRIAGELFFGEGSRLTVL.

This clonotype was detected many times. The CDR3 nucleotides are TGTGCCAGCAGCTTAATTGGGGGGTCTCAAGAGACCCAGTACTTC. It translates to CASSLIGGSQETQYF. J is TRBJ2-5 and V is TRBV7-3; tentatively, D is TRBD2 (6 bases). The germline V gene encodes CDR1 SGHTA and CDR2 FQGTGA. Trimming removed 1 base at V and 2 bases at J, with 11 bases between. This CDR3 contains 15 residues.

A few counts support this clonotype. The chain's CDR3 is CASSPGPSWVYNEQFF. Written as DNA, the CDR3 is TGTGCCAGCAGCCCGGGACCGTCATGGGTCTACAATGAGCAGTTCTTC. V is TRBV11-2 and J is TRBJ2-1; TRBD1 or TRBD2 may be the D gene (5 bases each). The length of the CDR3 is 16 residues. The germline V gene encodes CDR1 SGHAT and CDR2 FQNNGV. The V gene lost 5 bases and the J gene lost 3 bases, with 17 bases spanning the gap. The whole variable domain, remainder taken from reference TRBV11-2 and TRBJ2-1, is EAGVAQSPRYKIIEKRQSVAFWCNPISGHATLYWYQQILGQGPKLLIQFQNNGVVDDSQLPKDRFSAERLKGVDSTLKIQPAKLEDSAVYLCASSPGPSWVYNEQFFGPGTRLTVL.

This sequence joins TRBV20-1 and TRBJ2-7; D is perhaps TRBD2 (6 bases). This CDR3 contains 14 residues. Germline V gives CDR1 DFQATT, CDR2 SNEGSKA (reference sequence). V dropped 5 bases and J dropped 3 bases, with 17 bases sitting between them. The CDR3 DNA reads as TGCAGTGCTCGCAACATAGCGGACGGCTACGAGCAGTACTTC. This translates into CSARNIADGYEQYF.

A few counts support this clonotype. The CDR3 DNA follows: TGTGCCAGCAGCCAAGATTGGGTAGAAGTTCAGGATACGCAGTATTTT. Protein: CASSQDWVEVQDTQYF. V and J are TRBV4-2 and TRBJ2-3, with no clear D. Germline V gene data show CDR1 as LGHNA and CDR2 as YNFKEQ. Trimming left V 0 bases short and J 6 bases short, with 16 bases between. The CDR3 is made up of 16 amino acids.

This clonotype was observed at least ten times. CDR3 protein: CASSYRLGESNTGELFF. The CDR3 nucleotides are TGTGCCAGCAGTTACAGGCTCGGGGAATCGAACACCGGGGAGCTGTTTTTT. V gene TRBV6-5 combines with J gene TRBJ2-2; D perhaps matches TRBD2 (5 bases). V lost 2 bases and J lost 0, with 13 bases in between. Germline CDR1 MNHEY, CDR2 SVGAGI. The CDR3 contains 17 residues.

By share, this clonotype ranks as medium-sized (0.01 to 0.1%). The chain recombines TRBV11-3 with TRBJ2-1; 10 nucleotides align to TRBD2. CDR3 size: 14 residues. Per germline, CDR1 SGHNT and CDR2 YENEEA. V was pared by 4 bases and J by 5 bases, with 2 bases of the junction left unmatched. The CDR3 nucleotides are TGTGCCAGCAGCTCCCTAGCGGGGGACAATGAGCAGTTCTTC. Protein sequence: CASSSLAGDNEQFF. Using reference TRBV11-3 and TRBJ2-1 for the parts outside the CDR3, the full variable domain is EAGVVQSPRYKIIEKKQPVAFWCNPISGHNTLYWYLQNLGQGPELLIRYENEEAVDDSQLPKDRFSAERLKGVDSTLKIQPAELGDSAVYLCASSSLAGDNEQFFGPGTRLTVL.

V gene TRBV5-4 combines with J gene TRBJ2-2; the D gene is possibly TRBD2 (6 bases). Trimming left V 0 bases short and J 2 bases short, with 8 bases between. The CDR3 is 15 amino acids. In germline, CDR1 is SGHNT, CDR2 YYREEE (reference sequence). In DNA form, the CDR3 reads TGTGCCAGCAGCTTGGGGAGGGCCAACACCGGGGAGCTGTTTTTT. This sequence encodes CASSLGRANTGELFF.

This clonotype has ten or more counts. The chain uses TRBV4-2 and TRBJ1-5; 8 nucleotides match TRBD1. Trimming at V came to 1 base and at J to 3 bases, leaving 2 bases not matched to a gene. The CDR3 is 15 amino acids. CDR1 and CDR2 (germline): LGHNA, YNFKEQ. CDR3 loop: CASSQARGLNQPQHF. As DNA, the CDR3 is TGTGCCAGCAGCCAAGCCAGGGGGCTCAATCAGCCCCAGCATTTT.

This clonotype was seen only a few times. The chain couples TRBV29-1 to TRBJ2-1; 14 bases agree with TRBD2. CDR3 size: 15 residues. The V gene end was trimmed by 2 bases and the J gene end by 7 bases; junction bases not matched to a gene: 4. Germline V gene sequence: CDR1 SQVTM, CDR2 ANQGSEA. CDR3 region: CSVEKGLAGVNEQFF. The CDR3 region has the DNA TGCAGCGTTGAAAAGGGACTAGCGGGAGTGAATGAGCAGTTCTTC.